The TCR beta chain under discussion was sequenced for a study of OX40 agonist ivuxolimab in advanced cancers. Study-level information: Patients got intravenous ivuxolimab at 0.01 to 10 mg/kg every 2 weeks. A diagnosis of hepatocellular carcinoma, melanoma, renal cell or head and neck cancer was present in dose-escalation patients.

Clones were read by immunoSEQ multiplex PCR, and TCRdb kept only the in-frame ones, dropping some. The data contain roughly 48,000 clones, 79% of them seen just once; the ten biggest clones take up 1.5% to 2%. Blood samples were obtained at baseline, cycle 4 day 1, and cycle 7 day 1. Germline CDR1 SNHLY, CDR2 FYNNEI. This CDR3 is 14 amino acids long. V dropped 7 bases and J dropped 4 bases, with 13 bases sitting between them. Sequenced here: CD4+ or CD8+ T cells sorted from blood, sampled in a trial of the OX40 agonist ivuxolimab. The V call is TRBV2, the J call TRBJ2-2; D is unresolved. This clonotype was obtained from an adult with an advanced solid tumor such as melanoma, head and neck, liver or kidney cancer. In DNA, the CDR3 is TGTGCCAGCAAAGCCCGGACGGTCACCGGGGAGCTGTTTTTT. Amino acids: CASKARTVTGELFF.